In this sample, the clone carrying this T cell receptor (beta chain) turned up a few times. The antigen remains undetermined. The V gene's germline CDR1 is SGHTA and CDR2 FQGNSA. This CDR3 is built from 16 residues. With V trimmed by 6 bases and J by 4 bases, 10 bases remained unmatched. PCR primers comprised 60 Vbeta and 13 Jbeta primers. Profiled with immunoSEQ multiplex PCR; TCRdb holds only in-frame clones, not every one. This sample has some 140,000 clones, with 72% found just once. This sample was included in a study of cytomegalovirus exposure and HLA in healthy donors. Study-level results: Accurate prediction of HLA-A and HLA-B alleles (for most subjects) was reportedly achieved from TCR beta sequences.

The gene calls are TRBV7-2 and TRBJ2-2; 8 bases line up with TRBD2. The receptor comes from a man aged 45-65 years in good health and CMV-seropositive. Sequencing used PBMCs. Here the CDR3 reads CASSPIGGASTGELFF. The CDR3 DNA reads TGTGCCAGCAGTCCGATCGGGGGGGCCAGCACCGGGGAGCTGTTTTTT.